Shown below are 16 T cell receptor beta chains from a single sample sequenced in a study of OX40 agonist ivuxolimab in advanced cancers. The table came from immunoSEQ multiplex PCR; TCRdb's copy has only in-frame clones and leaves some out. The table includes roughly 58,000 clones, about 94% detected once. This specimen was CD4+ or CD8+ T cells sorted from blood, taken in a trial of the OX40 agonist ivuxolimab. Receptors originate from an adult with an advanced solid tumor such as melanoma, head and neck, liver or kidney cancer.

The genes are TRBV4-1 and TRBJ2-1, with 9 bases matching TRBD2. The ends lost 4 bases at V and 15 bases at J; junction bases unmatched: 16. CDR1 is MGHRA and CDR2 is YSYEKL in the germline V gene. The CDR3 has 15 amino acids. The DNA for the CDR3 is TGCGCCAGCAGCCCGGAAACTAGCGGGTCCCTCCTGGGGTTCTTC. This translates into CASSPETSGSLLGFF.

This chain uses TRBV13 with TRBJ2-5, with 7 bases that match TRBD1. The CDR3 consists of 16 residues. V lost 5 bases and J lost 1; bases outside the gene matches: 10. CDR1 and CDR2 (germline): PRHDT, FYEKMQ (reference sequence). The CDR3 region is CASSPDRHGGQETQYF. The CDR3 coding sequence is TGTGCCAGCAGCCCGGACAGGCATGGGGGCCAAGAGACCCAGTACTTC.

This chain uses TRBV27 with TRBJ2-7; D is undetermined. CDR3 size: 12 residues. Germline assignment: CDR1 MNHEY and CDR2 SMNVEV (reference sequence). Trimming removed 4 bases from V and 8 bases from J, with 12 bases in between. CDR3 amino acids: CASSSPPRQQYF. Here the CDR3 DNA reads TGTGCCAGCAGTTCACCCCCACGCCAGCAGTACTTC.

CDR3 region: CAIFPGPGGELFF. The DNA for the CDR3 is TGTGCCATATTCCCAGGGCCGGGCGGGGAGCTGTTTTTT. The chain carries TRBV30 and TRBJ2-2, with TRBD1 as a possible D gene (5 bases). The CDR3 consists of 13 residues. CDR1 is GTSNPN and CDR2 is SVGIG in the germline V gene (reference sequence). Trimming removed 8 bases from V and 7 bases from J, with 17 bases in between.

The chain recombines TRBV7-9 with TRBJ2-7; tentatively, D is TRBD2 (5 bases). The germline V gene encodes CDR1 SEHNR and CDR2 FQNEAQ (reference sequence). The germline V and J ends were trimmed by 5 bases and 4 bases, with 9 bases remaining between them. This CDR3 has 12 amino acids. Written as DNA, the CDR3 is TGTGCCAGCAGCACTGGACTTTACGAGCAGTACTTC. Its translation is CASSTGLYEQYF.

V is TRBV7-8 and J is TRBJ2-7; the D call may be TRBD1 or TRBD2 (5 bases each). In germline, CDR1 is SGHVS, CDR2 FQNEAQ. CDR3 size: 14 residues. Trimming stripped 8 bases from V and 5 bases from J, with 19 bases between. CDR3 sequence: CASARGGTLHEQYF. CDR3 sequence (DNA): TGTGCCAGCGCAAGAGGTGGGACCCTCCACGAGCAGTACTTC.

The chain is built from TRBV19 and TRBJ2-1, with D unclear. CDR1 and CDR2 (germline): LNHDA, SQIVND (reference sequence). Trimming cost V 3 bases and J 7 bases, with 10 bases left between them. CDR3 length: 13 residues. The CDR3 coding sequence is TGTGCCAGTAGTATTAAACTTTCTAATGAGCAGTTCTTC. Amino acids: CASSIKLSNEQFF. Full variable domain (remainder filled in from reference TRBV19 and TRBJ2-1): DGGITQSPKYLFRKEGQNVTLSCEQNLNHDAMYWYRQDPGQGLRLIYYSQIVNDFQKGDIAEGYSVSREKKESFPLTVTSAQKNPTAFYLCASSIKLSNEQFFGPGTRLTVL.

CDR3: CASVLTSSSYNEQFF. CDR3 coding DNA: TGTGCCAGCGTACTTACTTCGAGCTCCTACAATGAGCAGTTCTTC. V and J are TRBV25-1 and TRBJ2-1; D is unclear. Germline-derived CDR1 and CDR2 are MGHDK and SYGVNS. This CDR3 contains 15 residues. The V end was cut by 8 bases, the J end by 0 bases, with 14 bases between.

The rearrangement joins TRBV28 to TRBJ2-2, with D perhaps TRBD1 or TRBD2 (5 bases each). V was shortened by 8 bases and J by 4 bases, with 14 bases between the two germline ends. The germline gives CDR1 MDHEN, CDR2 SYDVKM. The CDR3 totals 14 residues. CDR3 in amino acids: CASYRGSLTGELFF. CDR3 DNA sequence: TGTGCCAGCTACCGGGGCAGTCTCACCGGGGAGCTGTTTTTT. The variable domain in full, with the rest retrieved from reference TRBV28 and TRBJ2-2, is DVKVTQSSRYLVKRTGEKVFLECVQDMDHENMFWYRQDPGLGLRLIYFSYDVKMKEKGDIPEGYSVSREKKERFSLILESASTNQTSMYLCASYRGSLTGELFFGEGSRLTVL.

This chain uses TRBV7-9 with TRBJ2-7, with 9 positions matching TRBD1. The CDR3 totals 15 residues. V trimming: 5 bases; J trimming: 2 bases; junction bases outside the gene matches: 7. Germline V lookup: CDR1 SEHNR, CDR2 FQNEAQ (reference sequence). In DNA, the CDR3 is TGTGCCAGCAGCCGGACAGGGGACTATACCTACGAGCAGTACTTC. It encodes CASSRTGDYTYEQYF.

This rearrangement joins TRBV27 to TRBJ1-5; TRBD1 matches 7 bases. V lost 4 bases to trimming and J lost 3 bases; unmatched junction nucleotides: 12. This CDR3 is 17 amino acids long. Germline V gives CDR1 MNHEY, CDR2 SMNVEV (reference sequence). The CDR3 loop is CASSSTTGTSYNQPQHF. The CDR3 coding sequence is TGTGCCAGCAGTTCCACGACAGGGACAAGTTACAATCAGCCCCAGCATTTT.

The CDR3, as DNA: TGTGCCAGCAGCCCCGAAGAGCCGTTTCAGCCCCAGCATTTT. It is translated as CASSPEEPFQPQHF. The J gene is TRBJ1-5, the V gene TRBV7-8; D gene ambiguous. The CDR3 extends over 14 amino acids. Trimming removed 5 bases at V and 6 bases at J, with 14 bases between. The V gene's germline CDR1 is SGHVS and CDR2 FQNEAQ.

V gene TRBV2 combines with J gene TRBJ1-1; 7 bases map to TRBD1. The CDR3 has 16 residues. From germline, CDR1 is SNHLY and CDR2 FYNNEI. V was pared by 2 bases and J by 6 bases, with 12 bases of the junction left unmatched. The CDR3 reads CASSEWRTGYSSEAFF. The CDR3 DNA sequence: TGTGCCAGCAGTGAATGGAGGACAGGTTATTCCTCTGAAGCTTTCTTT.

V is TRBV13 and J is TRBJ2-7; 7 positions match TRBD2. Germline V gene sequence: CDR1 PRHDT, CDR2 FYEKMQ (reference sequence). Trimming removed 5 bases from V and 3 bases from J; junction bases left unmatched: 10. The CDR3 is 15 residues long. CDR3 in amino acids: CASSLWGGSDYEQYF. CDR3 in DNA: TGTGCCAGCAGCCTCTGGGGCGGGAGCGACTACGAGCAGTACTTC.

This clone has just one count. The genes are TRBV5-1 and TRBJ2-2; TRBD1 matches 7 bases. V trimming: 4 bases; J trimming: 2 bases; junction bases outside the gene matches: 5. The CDR3 sequence is 15 residues long. In germline, CDR1 is SGHRS, CDR2 YFSETQ. The CDR3 protein is CASSPGTVNTGELFF. In DNA form, the CDR3 reads TGCGCCAGCAGCCCTGGGACAGTCAACACCGGGGAGCTGTTTTTT. Supplemented by reference TRBV5-1 and TRBJ2-2, the full variable domain reads KAGVTQTPRYLIKTRGQQVTLSCSPISGHRSVSWYQQTPGQGLQFLFEYFSETQRNKGNFPGRFSGRQFSNSRSEMNVSTLELGDSALYLCASSPGTVNTGELFFGEGSRLTVL.

The chain couples TRBV2 to TRBJ2-1; D remains ambiguous. Germline CDR1 is SNHLY and CDR2 is FYNNEI. Trimming took 0 bases from V and 10 from J, leaving 7 bases between them. The CDR3 contains 12 residues. DNA for the CDR3: TGTGCCAGCAGTGAAGCGGTGAGGGAGCAGTTCTTC. Amino acid sequence: CASSEAVREQFF.